This T cell receptor (beta chain) was profiled in a study of shared T cell receptors in the human thymus. Per germline, CDR1 SGHTA and CDR2 FQGNSA. This CDR3 has 17 residues. The V and J ends lost 4 bases and 1 base, in that order; junction bases with no gene match: 7. Sequencing was performed with immunoSEQ multiplex PCR; in TCRdb, only in-frame clones are kept and a portion is missing. Seen here are approximately 490,000 clones, around three quarters observed once, and the top ten hold roughly 0.013%. The data also belong to a second study, concerning human thymus T cells. That work states: Healthy Finnish infants having corrective surgery for congenital heart defects served as donors. Thymus was obtained from resections taken during corrective heart surgery. Thymic and blood repertoires showed apparently biased V and J gene usage. Related work showed strongly overlapping thymic repertoires across unrelated individuals.

The sample consisted of thymocytes. This chain connects TRBV7-2 to TRBJ2-5; 12 nucleotides match TRBD2. This TCR derives from a boy younger than two with a congenital heart defect. CDR3 coding DNA: TGTGCCAGCAGCTCCCCAGGACTAGCGGGACCCCAAGAGACCCAGTACTTC. Its protein product is CASSSPGLAGPQETQYF. Full variable domain (outside the CDR3, taken from reference TRBV7-2 and TRBJ2-5): GAGVSQSPSNKVTEKGKDVELRCDPISGHTALYWYRQSLGQGLEFLIYFQGNSAPDKSGLPSDRFSAERTGGSVSTLTIQRTQQEDSAVYLCASSSPGLAGPQETQYFGPGTRLLVL.